This T cell receptor (beta chain) derives from a study of blood T cell repertoires in COVID-19. Overall study: The study drew acute and convalescent COVID-19 samples from the United States, Italy and Spain.

The CDR3 spans 16 residues. Germline V CDR1 and CDR2: KGHDR, SFDVKD. The V gene end was trimmed by 2 bases and the J gene end by 7 bases; junction bases not matched to a gene: 6. Cohort placement rested on clinical history that participants reported themselves. Repertoires were generated with immunoSEQ multiplex PCR, while TCRdb's copy carries only in-frame clones and drops some. The profile shows 320,000 or so clones, 75% to 90% of them singletons. The sequenced sample was PBMCs or T cells enriched from blood (not recorded which). The sequence was collected from a man between 60 and 75 years old who had recovered from COVID-19. This chain joins TRBV24-1 and TRBJ2-2; 10 bases match TRBD1. The CDR3 bases are TGTGCCACCAGTGATTGGGGACAGGGGACGATCGGGGAGCTGTTTTTT. It specifies CATSDWGQGTIGELFF.